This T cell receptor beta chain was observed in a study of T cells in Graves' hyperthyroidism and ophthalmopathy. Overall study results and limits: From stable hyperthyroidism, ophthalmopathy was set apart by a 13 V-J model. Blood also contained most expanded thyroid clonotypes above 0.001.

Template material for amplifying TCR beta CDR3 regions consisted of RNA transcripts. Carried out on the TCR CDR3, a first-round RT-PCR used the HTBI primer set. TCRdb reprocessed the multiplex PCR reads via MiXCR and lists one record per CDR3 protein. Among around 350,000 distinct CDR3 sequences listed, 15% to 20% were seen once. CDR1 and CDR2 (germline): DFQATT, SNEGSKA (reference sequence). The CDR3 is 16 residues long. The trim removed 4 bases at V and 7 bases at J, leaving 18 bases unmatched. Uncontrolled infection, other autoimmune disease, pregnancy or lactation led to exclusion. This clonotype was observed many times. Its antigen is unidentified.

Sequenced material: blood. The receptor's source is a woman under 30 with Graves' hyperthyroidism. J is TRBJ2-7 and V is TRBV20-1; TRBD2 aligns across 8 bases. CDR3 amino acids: CSATKRGTHLGREQYF. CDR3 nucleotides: TGCAGTGCTACAAAGCGGGGGACTCACCTGGGTAGGGAGCAGTACTTC.